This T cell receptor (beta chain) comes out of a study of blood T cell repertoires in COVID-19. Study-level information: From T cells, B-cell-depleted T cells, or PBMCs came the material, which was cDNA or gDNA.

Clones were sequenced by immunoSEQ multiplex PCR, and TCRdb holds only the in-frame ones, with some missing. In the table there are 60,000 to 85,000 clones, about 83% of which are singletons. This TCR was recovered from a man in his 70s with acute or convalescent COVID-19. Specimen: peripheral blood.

DNA for the CDR3: TGTGCCAGCAGTGTTAAATACGAGCAGTACTTC. Protein product: CASSVKYEQYF. The V and J genes are TRBV2 and TRBJ2-7; D not certain. This CDR3 has 11 residues. Germline CDR1 reads SNHLY; CDR2 reads FYNNEI. The V end was cut by 4 bases, the J end by 4 bases, with 5 bases between.